A selection of T cell receptor beta chains follows, all from one sample in a study of cytomegalovirus exposure and HLA in healthy donors. TCRdb keeps only in-frame clones here, not all; method: immunoSEQ multiplex PCR. The table includes about 250,000 clones, about 80% detected once. Material for sequencing was PBMCs. The receptors derive from a girl aged 2 to 9 in good health and CMV-seronegative. Both conserved end residues are part of each CDR3. D genes are given only for firm matches. Clone size appears in some rows only: once, few, many, or a class for an expanded clone.

>TRBV5-6|TRBJ2-3|16|NA|TRBD2
CASSYTSGGHTDTQYF
TGTGCCAGCAGCTACACTAGCGGGGGCCACACAGATACGCAGTATTTT
>TRBV10-3|TRBJ2-5|14|NA|NA
CAIRDRQMEETQYF
TGTGCCATCAGGGACAGACAGATGGAAGAGACCCAGTACTTC
>TRBV29-1|TRBJ2-3|13|once|NA
CSVRTKLVHTQYF
TGCAGCGTTCGAACCAAATTAGTCCATACGCAGTATTTT
>TRBV9|TRBJ1-4|13|NA|NA
CASSGTGNEKLFF
TGTGCCAGCAGCGGCACGGGTAATGAAAAACTGTTTTTT
>TRBV7-3|TRBJ2-3|13|NA|NA
CASSWTSTDTQYF
TGTGCCAGCAGCTGGACTAGCACAGATACGCAGTATTTT
>TRBV6-4|TRBJ2-2|14|NA|TRBD1
CASSAQGATGELFF
TGTGCCAGCAGTGCTCAGGGGGCAACCGGGGAGCTGTTTTTT
>TRBV7-2|TRBJ1-3|14|few|NA
CASSLGGFGNTIYF
TGTGCCAGCAGCTTAGGCGGGTTCGGAAACACCATATATTTT
>TRBV27|TRBJ2-3|15|NA|NA
CASSTDYPWADTQYF
TGTGCCAGCAGCACGGACTACCCCTGGGCAGATACGCAGTATTTT
>TRBV6-5|TRBJ2-3|11|NA|NA
CASTRGDTQYF
TGTGCCAGCACGAGGGGGGATACGCAGTATTTT
>TRBV18|TRBJ1-2|14|NA|NA
CASSPYETGYGYTF
TGTGCCAGCTCACCGTACGAGACAGGCTATGGCTACACCTTC
>TRBV27|TRBJ2-6|14|few|NA
CASSLRDGANVLTF
TGTGCCAGCAGTTTGAGGGATGGGGCCAACGTCCTGACTTTC
>TRBV6-5|TRBJ2-7|16|NA|TRBD1
CASSYSGTGAIYEQYF
TGTGCCAGCAGTTACTCGGGGACAGGGGCTATCTACGAGCAGTACTTC